This TCR beta chain was recorded in a study of T-cell memory formation after mild COVID-19. Study details: TCR clusters largely stayed donor specific. The study, taken as a whole, reports: Among clones peaking at day 37 in the second wave, SARS-CoV-2 specificity remained unconfirmed. The main location of contracting CD4+ clones was CM and EM, and that of contracting CD8+ clones was EMRA.

Germline loops: CDR1 MNHNS, CDR2 SASEGT. The length of the CDR3 is 16 residues. V was clipped by 5 bases and J by 4 bases, with 21 bases between them. A word on this clonotype: Its target is unknown.

A 5'RACE reaction primed in the constant segment made cDNA libraries of TCR alpha and TCR beta, and these carried sample barcodes and UMIs. Each CDR3 protein is one row after TCRdb ran MiXCR on the 5' RACE reads. The profile shows about 190,000 distinct CDR3 sequences, 20% to 25% of them singletons. This clonotype was sampled from an adult woman who had mild COVID-19 (a few samples of this study predate the infection). Cell type and time point are not known. The chain joins TRBV6-1 to TRBJ2-7; either TRBD1 or TRBD2 may fit D (6 bases each). Input material: PBMCs or a T cell subset sorted from them (not recorded which). CDR3 nucleotides: TGTGCCAGCAGTCCTGGGGGGCGACAGGAGAGGTACGAGCAGTACTTC. Amino acid sequence: CASSPGGRQERYEQYF.